This passage covers 15 T cell receptor beta chains from one sample sequenced in a study of chemoradiotherapy in HPV16-positive cancers. Profiled with immunoSEQ multiplex PCR; TCRdb holds only in-frame clones, not every one. The table has 5,100 or so clones, more than 60% seen once. Sequences were derived from tumor tissue, sampled from a patient who underwent chemoradiotherapy. The receptors were sampled from a human donor with HPV-associated anogenital cancer.

Here the CDR3 DNA reads TGTGCCAGCAGCCGACAGGGATATTATCAGGATGGCTACACCTTC. Its protein product is CASSRQGYYQDGYTF. This rearrangement joins TRBV14 to TRBJ1-2; 7 positions agree with TRBD1. The CDR3 has 15 amino acids. CDR1 is SGHDN, CDR2 FVKESK, per germline. Unmatched junction bases numbered 11, after V lost 4 bases and J lost 6 bases.

CDR3 region: CASSKISGQGSSNEKLFF. The DNA for the CDR3 is TGTGCCAGCAGCAAAATATCGGGACAGGGATCGAGTAATGAAAAACTGTTTTTT. J is TRBJ1-4 and V is TRBV7-9; 9 positions match TRBD1. This CDR3 region has 18 residues. In germline, CDR1 is SEHNR, CDR2 FQNEAQ (reference sequence). J was trimmed by 4 bases and V by 5 bases; bases with no gene match: 14.

The V and J genes are TRBV14 and TRBJ2-5; TRBD2 is a possible D gene (5 bases). The CDR3 totals 14 residues. Germline values: CDR1 SGHDN, CDR2 FVKESK. The V gene lost 5 bases and the J gene lost 2 bases, with 12 bases spanning the gap. The CDR3 nucleotides read TGTGCCAGCAGCTCACGGACTCGTCAAGAGACCCAGTACTTC. Its protein is CASSSRTRQETQYF.

The gene calls are TRBV30 and TRBJ1-5, with D possibly being TRBD1 (6 bases). Germline CDR1 reads GTSNPN; CDR2 reads SVGIG (reference sequence). This CDR3 region has 14 residues. The V end lost 3 bases, the J end lost 6 bases, and 15 bases lay between the germline ends. CDR3 in amino acids: CAWSEQGSSQPQHF. The DNA of the CDR3 is TGTGCCTGGAGCGAACAGGGATCGAGTCAGCCCCAGCATTTT.

The rearrangement links TRBV9 to TRBJ1-3, with no clear D. CDR1 is SGDLS and CDR2 is YYNGEE in the germline V gene. V lost 0 bases and J 0 bases, leaving 7 bases between the germline ends. The CDR3 length is 15 residues. This CDR3 is CASSVAPDSGNTIYF. CDR3 nucleotide sequence: TGTGCCAGCAGCGTAGCTCCTGACTCTGGAAACACCATATATTTT.

The chain is built from TRBV15 and TRBJ2-7, with D perhaps assigned TRBD1 or TRBD2 (5 bases each). The CDR3 length is 13 residues. Trimming took off 1 base at V and 6 bases at J, with 10 bases between the two ends. Germline lookup yields CDR1 LNHNV and CDR2 YYDKDF (reference sequence). The DNA for the CDR3 is TGTGCCACCAGCAGAGGGTTTGGGGGCGAGCAGTACTTC. It codes for CATSRGFGGEQYF.

The V call is TRBV5-1, the J call TRBJ2-2; 9 bases align to TRBD2. This CDR3 comprises 17 residues. Looked up from germline, CDR1 is SGHRS and CDR2 is YFSETQ. The ends lost 6 bases at V and 4 bases at J; junction bases unmatched: 13. CDR3: CASTEVAGASVTGELFF. The DNA of the CDR3 is TGCGCCAGCACGGAGGTAGCGGGGGCGTCTGTCACCGGGGAGCTGTTTTTT.

The chain employs TRBV5-6 and TRBJ2-7, with TRBD1 matching over 9 bases. The CDR3 has 15 amino acids. Trimming removed 4 bases from V and 5 bases from J; junction bases left unmatched: 10. Germline values: CDR1 SGHDT, CDR2 YYEEEE. The CDR3 loop is CASSPGPGQGDEQYF. The CDR3 DNA sequence: TGTGCCAGCAGCCCTGGACCGGGACAGGGCGACGAGCAGTACTTC. The full variable domain, with the rest looked up from reference TRBV5-6 and TRBJ2-7, is DAGVTQSPTHLIKTRGQQVTLRCSPKSGHDTVSWYQQALGQGPQFIFQYYEEEERQRGNFPDRFSGHQFPNYSSELNVNALLLGDSALYLCASSPGPGQGDEQYFGPGTRLTVT.

The chain employs TRBV18 and TRBJ1-6; D unresolved. Germline assignment: CDR1 KGHSH and CDR2 LQKENI. With 4 bases removed from V and 3 bases from J, the gap between germline ends came to 16 bases. The CDR3 covers 17 residues. The CDR3 here is CASSLTSESCYNSPLHF. DNA of the CDR3: TGTGCCAGCTCACTCACATCAGAGAGCTGCTATAATTCACCCCTCCACTTT.

J is TRBJ2-5 and V is TRBV10-3, with unresolved D. The CDR3 has 20 amino acids. V was pared by 7 bases and J by 0 bases, with 30 bases between. In germline, CDR1 is ENHRY, CDR2 SYGVKD. The CDR3 loop is CAITVMSWHWVSWYQETQYF. CDR3 DNA: TGTGCCATCACCGTTATGTCGTGGCACTGGGTCTCTTGGTACCAAGAGACCCAGTACTTC.

The J gene is TRBJ1-1, the V gene TRBV6-6, with 7 bases lining up with TRBD1. In germline, CDR1 is MNHNY, CDR2 SVGAGI (reference sequence). The CDR3 consists of 13 residues. The V and J ends lost 8 bases and 2 bases, in that order; junction bases with no gene match: 5. CDR3 sequence (DNA): TGTGCCAGCGAGAGGACAGGCAACACTGAAGCTTTCTTT. It codes for CASERTGNTEAFF.

The chain employs TRBV2 and TRBJ2-5; 7 bases align to TRBD1. The CDR3 spans 15 residues. Unmatched junction bases numbered 8, after V lost 5 bases and J lost 2 bases. Germline CDR1 SNHLY, CDR2 FYNNEI. The CDR3 spells CASSKGTASQETQYF. CDR3 nucleotides: TGTGCCAGCAGTAAAGGGACAGCCTCACAAGAGACCCAGTACTTC.

The chain links TRBV6-1 to TRBJ1-6; a weak D match, TRBD1 (5 bases). Between the trimmed V and J ends, which lost 3 bases and 7 bases, there was a span of 10 bases. Germline assignment: CDR1 MNHNS and CDR2 SASEGT. The CDR3 runs to 14 residues. The CDR3 here is CASSETVENSPLHF. The CDR3 region has the DNA TGTGCCAGCAGTGAGACAGTCGAAAATTCACCCCTCCACTTT.

The rearrangement uses TRBV10-2 and TRBJ1-4; no reliable D call. The germline V gene encodes CDR1 WSHSY and CDR2 SAAADI. The CDR3 runs to 13 residues. V was trimmed by 2 bases and J by 4 bases, leaving 5 bases between them. CDR3 sequence reads: CASSEGSNEKLFF. For the CDR3, the DNA is TGCGCCAGCAGTGAGGGCAGTAATGAAAAACTGTTTTTT.

The V and J genes are TRBV5-5 and TRBJ1-6, with D unresolved. The CDR3 length is 15 residues. CDR1 is SGHKS and CDR2 is YYEKEE in the germline V gene (reference sequence). Trimming pared 0 bases from V and 0 bases from J, leaving 4 bases between. The CDR3 region has the DNA TGTGCCAGCAGCTTGGATGGCTCCTATAATTCACCCCTCCACTTT. Protein sequence: CASSLDGSYNSPLHF.